Listed below are T cell receptor beta chains from one sample, sequenced in a study of T cells expressing NK-cell markers. TCRdb reprocessed the 5' RACE reads and stores each CDR3 protein as one record, lacking DNA. The sample holds about 390,000 distinct CDR3 sequences. Sequences were obtained from blood T cells: a sorted CD56 or NKG2C T cell subset, CD4+ or CD8+ T cells, or bulk PBMC T cells (not recorded which). The receptors were gathered from a woman aged 50 to 60 in good health. Each CDR3 is given with its conserved first and last residue.

v_gene	j_gene	CDR3aa
TRBV10-3	TRBJ2-7	CAISGPGLAGYEQYF
TRBV12-3/TRBV12-4	TRBJ2-7	CASSSSGSHAPGEQYF
TRBV7-9	TRBJ2-3	CASSLVVSGDRTDTQYF
TRBV10-3	TRBJ2-7	CAISESAGRYEQYF
TRBV2	TRBJ2-5	CASGNSGGAGQETQYF
TRBV20-1	TRBJ2-1	CSGNRGSPQYNEQFF
TRBV20-1	TRBJ2-3	CSARRDSNTDTQYF
TRBV28	TRBJ2-3	CASSLGNRGRPDTQYF
TRBV6-1	TRBJ2-1	CASRLTGGHEQFF
TRBV4-1	TRBJ2-3	CASTELGERSDTQYF
TRBV7-6	TRBJ1-1	CASSSSGTSGVTEAFF
TRBV30	TRBJ2-6	CAWSVFRLGANVLTF
TRBV6-5	TRBJ1-2	CASRHPGAGGGYTF
TRBV5-6	TRBJ1-4	CASSGWGRGNEKLFF
TRBV4-1	TRBJ1-4	CASSQLTGEKLFF
TRBV12-3/TRBV12-4	TRBJ1-5	CASAVRDLRNQPQHF
TRBV7-8	TRBJ2-2	CASSLALSSGELFF
TRBV12-3/TRBV12-4	TRBJ2-3	CASSYGLAGDGADTQYF
TRBV12-3/TRBV12-4	TRBJ1-1	CASSPGQGQMNTEAFF
TRBV7-8	TRBJ2-2	CASSFSQGSGELFF
TRBV29-1	TRBJ2-3	CSVAGGGRTDTQYF
TRBV5-1	TRBJ1-1	CASSAIRGMNTEAFF
TRBV24-1	TRBJ2-3	CATSDGGTGTDTQYF
TRBV5-4	TRBJ2-5	CASSFPGGAGETQYF
TRBV12-3/TRBV12-4	TRBJ2-7	CASSLTESYEQYF
TRBV12-3/TRBV12-4	TRBJ2-2	CASSPSSGSITGELFF
TRBV20-1	TRBJ2-1	CSARDYLGTSGNEQFF
TRBV7-9	TRBJ2-1	CASSSFSTDEQFF
TRBV20-1	TRBJ1-4	CSASSSGHPTNEKLFF
TRBV15	TRBJ2-2	CATSRVSFRGDTGELFF
TRBV28	TRBJ1-1	CASTGVNTEAFF
TRBV7-2	TRBJ2-6	CASSSGTLTGANVLTF
TRBV2	TRBJ2-7	CASITPSYEQYF
TRBV24-1	TRBJ1-1	CATSDSALSGDTEAFF
TRBV12-3/TRBV12-4	TRBJ2-4	CASSTPSGIQYF
TRBV6-5	TRBJ2-7	CASTRDGSYEQYF
TRBV7-9	TRBJ2-1	CASSSRTTNEQFF
TRBV5-1	TRBJ2-2	CASSSNSNRANTGELFF
TRBV20-1	TRBJ2-3	CSAMHPSGLPSTDTQYF
TRBV20-1	TRBJ1-5	CSASAGTGTDQPQHF
TRBV24-1	TRBJ2-1	CATSDRTGLNEQFF
TRBV30	TRBJ2-5	CAWSAGVREGETQYF
TRBV14	TRBJ2-1	CASSPGTRKTTEQFF
TRBV14	TRBJ2-5	CASSQDQGLETQYF
TRBV5-6	TRBJ2-1	CASSLAVGEQFF
TRBV20-1	TRBJ2-2	CSAPGLATGELFF
TRBV20-1	TRBJ1-6	CSARWEEGESLHF
TRBV24-1	TRBJ2-1	CATVADNEQFF
TRBV4-1	TRBJ2-4	CASSQEGGLNIQYF
TRBV20-1	TRBJ2-5	CSADPGRETQYF
TRBV24-1	TRBJ1-1	CATSPDGNTEAFF
TRBV4-1	TRBJ2-1	CASSQPRDSKRPILSKNEQFF
TRBV11-1	TRBJ1-2	CASSSRAPNYGYTF
TRBV5-6	TRBJ2-1	CASSDRDRYNEQFF
TRBV5-1	TRBJ2-3	CASSLAGTAIDTQYF
TRBV5-1	TRBJ2-5	CASGNPGTRETQYF
TRBV29-1	TRBJ2-2	CSVETMGLGFGELFF
TRBV29-1	TRBJ2-1	CSVAGLSSYNEQFF
TRBV24-1	TRBJ2-2	CATSDLVSGRSTGELFF